The 10 T cell receptor beta chains below all came from one sample that was sequenced in a study of glioma-infiltrating T cells. Amplification of TCR alpha and beta CDR3 regions from RNA used iRepertoire nested multiplex PCR. TCRdb ran MiXCR on the multiplex PCR reads and lists one entry per CDR3 protein. The data show approximately 110,000 distinct CDR3 sequences, around a quarter seen once. The sample comprised glioma tissue, nonneoplastic brain tissue, or PBMCs (not recorded which). These receptors originate from a human donor with low-grade glioma or glioblastoma, undergoing nonglioma brain surgery, or in good health (not recorded which).

On this clonotype itself: A much larger clone lies a single base off, so this may be a read error. This chain joins TRBV4-2 and TRBJ1-1; D is unresolved. V was clipped by 2 bases and J by 6 bases, with 19 bases between them. Germline V gene sequence: CDR1 LGHNA, CDR2 YNFKEQ. The CDR3 is made up of 16 amino acids. The CDR3 DNA is TGTGCCAGCAGCCAAAATGTAGCTGGGTTATTAGCTGAAGCTTTCTTT. It codes for CASSQNVAGLLAEAFF.

This clonotype was seen ten or more times. The rearrangement uses TRBV7-9 and TRBJ2-7, with 9 bases matching TRBD1. The CDR3 runs 16 residues. V was pared by 1 base and J by 0 bases, with 4 bases of the junction left unmatched. Germline loops: CDR1 SEHNR, CDR2 FQNEAQ (reference sequence). CDR3 region: CASSLVLTGGSYEQYF. CDR3 nucleotides: TGTGCCAGCAGCTTAGTTTTGACAGGGGGCTCCTACGAGCAGTACTTC.

A remark on this clonotype: One junction end does not reproduce the germline sequence, and a read error may be involved. This rearrangement joins TRBV30 to TRBJ1-2; the D gene is possibly TRBD1 (5 bases). The CDR3 runs to 12 residues. CDR1 GTSNPN and CDR2 SVGIG come from the germline V gene (reference sequence). This chain's CDR3 is CAWSVWQGPYLF. The CDR3 DNA is TGTGCCTGGAGTGTATGGCAGGGCCCTTATCTCTTC.

The sample holds a few counts of this clonotype. The rearrangement uses TRBV19 and TRBJ2-7, with D perhaps matching TRBD1 (6 bases). The CDR3 loop spans 16 amino acids. Between the trimmed V and J ends, which lost 6 bases and 2 bases, there was a span of 20 bases. Per germline, CDR1 LNHDA and CDR2 SQIVND (reference sequence). The CDR3 nucleotides read TGTGCCAGTAGCCAAGTGCACAGGGAAAATCCCTACGAGCAGTACTTC. This gives the protein CASSQVHRENPYEQYF.

This chain connects TRBV19 to TRBJ2-3, with 7 bases that match TRBD2. Germline assignment: CDR1 LNHDA and CDR2 SQIVND (reference sequence). The CDR3 sequence is 15 residues long. J gave up 0 bases and V 3 bases, and 3 bases lay outside the gene matches. The DNA of the CDR3 is TGTGCCAGTAGTATCAGCGGGGTAAGCACAGATACGCAGTATTTT. It translates to CASSISGVSTDTQYF.

This clonotype showed up many times. CDR3 DNA sequence: TGCAGCGTCGGGCCTACCTCTAGCTCCGAGCAGTACTTC. Encoded protein: CSVGPTSSSEQYF. This chain joins TRBV29-1 and TRBJ2-7; D might be TRBD2 (5 bases). Trimming took 6 bases from V and 6 from J, leaving 18 bases between them. CDR1 SQVTM and CDR2 ANQGSEA come from the germline V gene. The CDR3 runs to 13 residues.

This clonotype has at least ten counts. The V call is TRBV18, the J call TRBJ1-5; 8 nucleotides line up with TRBD1. The CDR3 contains 15 residues. Trimming removed 4 bases from V and 2 bases from J; junction bases left unmatched: 4. CDR1 and CDR2 from the germline V gene are KGHSH and LQKENI. The CDR3 loop is CASSQQGDGNQPQHF. The CDR3 coding sequence is TGTGCCAGCTCACAACAGGGGGATGGCAATCAGCCCCAGCATTTT.

As concerns this clonotype: A much bigger clone sits one base away, suggesting this may be a read error. The genes are TRBV2 and TRBJ2-7; D is unresolved. The CDR3 is 16 residues long. Germline V lookup: CDR1 SNHLY, CDR2 FYNNEI. CDR3 in amino acids: CAGSEAGNRGYYEQYF. The CDR3 DNA follows: TGTGCCGGCAGTGAAGCAGGAAACAGAGGATACTACGAGCAGTACTTC.

This chain links TRBV6-2 or TRBV6-3 with TRBJ1-1; D gene unclear. V was pared by 5 bases and J by 7 bases, with 14 bases between. Germline V gene lookup returns CDR1 MNHEY and CDR2 SVGEGT. CDR3 length: 13 amino acids. The CDR3 region has the DNA TGTGCCAGCAGTGACGACCAATCTAATGAAGCTTTCTTT. Translating it yields CASSDDQSNEAFF.

V and J are TRBV7-2 and TRBJ2-1, with 12 bases lining up with TRBD2. The length of the CDR3 is 15 residues. V lost 7 bases to trimming and J lost 9 bases; unmatched junction nucleotides: 10. Germline CDR1 SGHTA, CDR2 FQGNSA. CDR3 sequence: CASTGMLAGGSEQFF. In DNA, the CDR3 is TGTGCCAGCACTGGGATGCTAGCGGGGGGGAGTGAGCAGTTCTTC.